Following are 3 T cell receptor beta chains from one sample sequenced in a study of T cell clonality in common variable immunodeficiency. Only in-frame clones appear in the TCRdb table, and some are missing; sequencing was by immunoSEQ multiplex PCR. The counts give 30,000 to 40,000 clones, none of them seen only once; 6.7% is held by the top ten. No antigen has been identified for these receptors. Study-wide findings and caveats: In common variable immunodeficiency, TCR beta chains reportedly carried fewer deletions and N-nucleotide insertions.

Sequencing input: peripheral blood mononuclear cells. These receptors were collected from a human donor with common variable immunodeficiency.

Regarding this clone: The read comes to an end 3 residues before the CDR3 does, leaving the germline J gene to fill in the end. The chain combines TRBV19 with TRBJ1-3; a weak D match, TRBD1 (5 bases). Germline V gene data show CDR1 as LNHDA and CDR2 as SQIVND (reference sequence). This CDR3 comprises 15 residues. The ends were cut back, 3 bases at V and 1 base at J, with 10 bases in the middle. This chain's CDR3 is CASSMASGSGNTIYF. Partial CDR3 DNA: TGTGCCAGTAGTATGGCCTCAGGGTCTGGAAACACC.

This clone was counted at least ten times. The read falls 3 residues short of the CDR3 end, and the missing part is taken from the germline J gene. The chain joins TRBV7-9 to TRBJ1-4; D call uncertain. Looked up from germline, CDR1 is SEHNR and CDR2 is FQNEAQ (reference sequence). Trimming shortened V by 4 bases and J by 0 bases, and 9 bases separated the two germline ends. The CDR3 has 15 residues. CDR3 bases read: TGTGCCAGCAGCTGGGCGGGCTCAACTAATGAAAAA. As protein: CASSWAGSTNEK. The whole CDR3 region reads CASSWAGSTNEKLFF.

The table lists this clone with a few counts. The read terminates 3 residues ahead of where the CDR3 ends, so the germline J gene completes it. The V gene is TRBV30, the J gene TRBJ1-2; D is unclear. V lost 8 bases and J lost 3, with 22 bases in between. In germline, CDR1 is GTSNPN, CDR2 SVGIG (reference sequence). The CDR3 is 15 amino acids. CDR3 region: CASSISAMGDYGYTF. The part of the CDR3 DNA that was read is TGTGCCAGTAGTATAAGCGCGATGGGTGACTATGGC.